The 27 T cell receptor beta chains reported below all come from one sample, sequenced in a study of shared clonotypes between healthy human individuals. Generated by immunoSEQ multiplex PCR, the TCRdb table keeps only in-frame clones and is missing some. Among 1.5 million to 2.5 million clones listed, about 95% were seen once. It was CD45RO-negative cells, positively selected for CCR7, that made up naive CD8 cells, with terminally differentiated effector memory CD45RA+ cells excluded. Input material: naive CD8+ T cells sorted from blood. The receptor source for this set is a man between 18 and 29 years old in good health.

The rearrangement joins TRBV9 to TRBJ2-5; the D is unclear. The V end lost 0 bases, the J end lost 2 bases, and 8 bases lay between the germline ends. CDR1 is SGDLS, CDR2 YYNGEE, per germline. The CDR3 runs 14 residues. The DNA for the CDR3 is TGTGCCAGCAGCGTAGGTCACTGGCAAGAGACCCAGTACTTC. Encoded protein: CASSVGHWQETQYF.

The chain couples TRBV5-8 to TRBJ2-7, with TRBD2 as a possible D gene (7 bases). Looked up from germline, CDR1 is SGHTS and CDR2 is YDEGEE. The CDR3 is 15 amino acids. The V and J ends lost 4 bases and 2 bases respectively, with 16 bases between them. CDR3 region: CASSPEGRGPYEQYF. CDR3 in DNA: TGTGCCAGCAGCCCGGAGGGGCGGGGGCCCTACGAGCAGTACTTC. Variable domain in full (rest from reference TRBV5-8 and TRBJ2-7): EAGVTQSPTHLIKTRGQQATLRCSPISGHTSVYWYQQALGLGLQFLLWYDEGEERNRGNFPPRFSGRQFPNYSSELNVNALELEDSALYLCASSPEGRGPYEQYFGPGTRLTVT.

A word on this clone: The sample contains more than one DNA sequence encoding this CDR3. This chain joins TRBV4-1 and TRBJ2-7, with 11 bases that match TRBD1. The CDR3 covers 15 residues. Trimming removed 4 bases from V and 3 bases from J; junction bases left unmatched: 5. Looked up from germline, CDR1 is MGHRA and CDR2 is YSYEKL. Here the CDR3 reads CASSPAGTGGYEQYF. In DNA form, the CDR3 reads TGCGCCAGCAGCCCCGCCGGGACAGGGGGCTACGAGCAGTACTTC.

V gene TRBV5-1 combines with J gene TRBJ2-7; TRBD2 agrees at 8 bases. The junction had 12 bases not matched to a gene; V was cut back by 0 bases and J by 4 bases. The length of the CDR3 is 17 residues. Germline V lookup: CDR1 SGHRS, CDR2 YFSETQ. The CDR3 region has the DNA TGCGCCAGCAGCTTGGAGGGGAGCGGGAGTGGGAGTTACGAGCAGTACTTC. As protein: CASSLEGSGSGSYEQYF.

This clone appeared once. This chain links TRBV27 with TRBJ2-1; maybe TRBD2 (5 bases). Germline CDR1 reads MNHEY; CDR2 reads SMNVEV (reference sequence). The CDR3 is made up of 15 amino acids. Trimming removed 3 bases from V and 5 bases from J, with 14 bases in between. The CDR3: CASSFSRGSDNEQFF. The CDR3 DNA follows: TGTGCCAGCAGTTTCTCCCGGGGAAGCGACAATGAGCAGTTCTTC.

V is TRBV13 and J is TRBJ2-1; 13 bases agree with TRBD2. The junction had 9 bases not matched to a gene; V was cut back by 4 bases and J by 0 bases. Germline loops: CDR1 PRHDT, CDR2 FYEKMQ (reference sequence). This CDR3 has 19 residues. The CDR3 nucleotides are TGTGCCAGCAGCTCGGGACTAGCGGGACCTGAGGCCTCCTACAATGAGCAGTTCTTC. Amino acid sequence: CASSSGLAGPEASYNEQFF.

The chain combines TRBV6-1 with TRBJ2-7; D ambiguous. The CDR3 is made up of 14 amino acids. Trimming took off 4 bases at V and 7 bases at J, with 17 bases between the two ends. From germline, CDR1 is MNHNS and CDR2 SASEGT. The CDR3 DNA sequence: TGTGCCAGCAGTGCCTGGTTGGGGTCTGAGGAGCAGTACTTC. This codes for CASSAWLGSEEQYF.

V is TRBV11-2 and J is TRBJ1-2; a possible D gene is TRBD1 (5 bases). Germline values: CDR1 SGHAT, CDR2 FQNNGV. The ends were cut back, 4 bases at V and 0 bases at J, with 9 bases in the middle. The CDR3 length is 14 residues. This chain's CDR3 is CASSSQGPNYGYTF. The CDR3 DNA reads as TGTGCCAGCAGCTCCCAGGGCCCTAACTATGGCTACACCTTC.

The chain carries TRBV19 and TRBJ2-2; 11 bases fit TRBD2. CDR1 is LNHDA and CDR2 is SQIVND in the germline V gene (reference sequence). The ends lost 7 bases at V and 1 base at J; junction bases unmatched: 2. CDR3 length: 15 residues. CDR3: CASKGTSGNTGELFF. The CDR3, as DNA: TGTGCCAGTAAAGGGACTAGCGGGAACACCGGGGAGCTGTTTTTT.

V and J are TRBV28 and TRBJ2-2, with no clear D. CDR1 and CDR2 from the germline V gene are MDHEN and SYDVKM. The CDR3 has 18 amino acids. V was clipped by 7 bases and J by 6 bases, with 27 bases between them. The CDR3, as DNA: TGTGCCAGCACTACCCCGGACGAGTTTAGGAGAACTCCCGGGGAGCTGTTTTTT. This codes for CASTTPDEFRRTPGELFF.

The gene calls are TRBV13 and TRBJ1-3; unclear D gene. CDR3 length: 14 residues. The germline V gene encodes CDR1 PRHDT and CDR2 FYEKMQ (reference sequence). Trimming removed 10 bases from V and 2 bases from J, with 15 bases in between. CDR3 DNA sequence: TGTGCCACCGGCGAAGGGTACGCTGGAAACACCATATATTTT. It codes for CATGEGYAGNTIYF.

V is TRBV5-1 and J is TRBJ2-1; maybe TRBD1 (5 bases). Per the germline V gene, CDR1 is SGHRS and CDR2 is YFSETQ. Trimming shortened V by 0 bases and J by 5 bases, and 12 bases separated the two germline ends. The CDR3 extends over 15 amino acids. For the CDR3, the DNA is TGCGCCAGCAGCTTGGCAGGGTCTTTCAACAATGAGCAGTTCTTC. Residues: CASSLAGSFNNEQFF. Using reference TRBV5-1 and TRBJ2-1 for the parts outside the CDR3, the full variable domain is KAGVTQTPRYLIKTRGQQVTLSCSPISGHRSVSWYQQTPGQGLQFLFEYFSETQRNKGNFPGRFSGRQFSNSRSEMNVSTLELGDSALYLCASSLAGSFNNEQFFGPGTRLTVL.

About this clone: The same CDR3 arises from other DNA sequences in this sample as well. V gene TRBV4-1 combines with J gene TRBJ1-6, with D unresolved. V was cut by 0 bases and J by 0 bases, with 6 bases left in between. Germline V lookup: CDR1 MGHRA, CDR2 YSYEKL. The CDR3 extends over 16 amino acids. The CDR3: CASSQDGSSYNSPLHF. CDR3 DNA: TGCGCCAGCAGCCAAGATGGAAGCTCCTATAATTCACCCCTCCACTTT.

With regard to this clone: The same CDR3 also results from other DNA sequences found in this sample. The genes are TRBV18 and TRBJ2-7, with TRBD1 matching 7 bases. The CDR3 covers 13 residues. The germline CDR1 and CDR2 sequences are KGHSH and LQKENI. V was pared by 6 bases and J by 0 bases, with 2 bases of the junction left unmatched. CDR3 amino acids: CASSRTGSYEQYF. The DNA for the CDR3 is TGTGCCAGCTCGCGGACAGGCTCCTACGAGCAGTACTTC.

This clone was detected once. V gene TRBV5-4 combines with J gene TRBJ2-7; no clear D gene. V shed 2 bases and J shed 2 bases, with 8 bases lying between them. The CDR3 has 13 residues. Germline loops: CDR1 SGHNT, CDR2 YYREEE (reference sequence). DNA for the CDR3: TGTGCCAGCAGCTTTGGGCGAACCTACGAGCAGTACTTC. Its protein product is CASSFGRTYEQYF.

The V and J genes are TRBV7-9 and TRBJ2-7; D possibly uses TRBD1 or TRBD2 (5 bases each). Germline CDR1 and CDR2: SEHNR and FQNEAQ (reference sequence). Trimming took 3 bases from V and 5 from J, leaving 11 bases between them. The CDR3 consists of 13 residues. The CDR3 DNA is TGTGCCAGCAGCTTGCAAGGGGACGACGAGCAGTACTTC. Translating gives CASSLQGDDEQYF.

Note on this clone: Other DNA sequences of this sample code for an identical CDR3. The V call is TRBV20-1, the J call TRBJ1-4; D is ambiguous. Trimming took off 0 bases at V and 8 bases at J, with 1 base between the two ends. The CDR3 totals 10 residues. Germline V gene data show CDR1 as DFQATT and CDR2 as SNEGSKA (reference sequence). The CDR3 loop is CSARDEKLFF. The CDR3 bases are TGCAGTGCTAGAGACGAAAAACTGTTTTTT.

As DNA, the CDR3 is TGTGCCAGCATTAGGTGGGAGACAGGGGAACAGCCCCAGCATTTT. Encoded protein: CASIRWETGEQPQHF. The chain combines TRBV6-1 with TRBJ1-5; 8 positions agree with TRBD1. The CDR3 is made up of 15 amino acids. J was trimmed by 7 bases and V by 7 bases; bases with no gene match: 12. Germline V gene sequence: CDR1 MNHNS, CDR2 SASEGT.

V is TRBV2 and J is TRBJ2-7, with TRBD2 matching over 13 bases. Germline V gene lookup returns CDR1 SNHLY and CDR2 FYNNEI. The V gene end was trimmed by 3 bases and the J gene end by 2 bases; junction bases not matched to a gene: 4. The CDR3 extends over 16 amino acids. The DNA for the CDR3 is TGTGCCAGCAGTGAGTGGGGACTAGCGGGAACCTACGAGCAGTACTTC. Translated: CASSEWGLAGTYEQYF.

The chain joins TRBV28 to TRBJ1-4; maybe TRBD1 (6 bases). Trimming removed 4 bases at V and 6 bases at J, with 15 bases between. The CDR3 contains 15 residues. Germline CDR1 is MDHEN and CDR2 is SYDVKM. The CDR3 loop reads CASSSYRENDEKLFF. CDR3 nucleotide sequence: TGTGCCAGCAGTTCATACAGGGAGAATGATGAAAAACTGTTTTTT.

The V and J genes are TRBV28 and TRBJ2-2; unclear D gene. Trimming pared 2 bases from V and 6 bases from J, leaving 4 bases between. Germline CDR1 and CDR2: MDHEN and SYDVKM. The CDR3 covers 12 residues. Here the CDR3 DNA reads TGTGCCAGCAGTTTAATCGCCGGGGAGCTGTTTTTT. It specifies CASSLIAGELFF.

This rearrangement joins TRBV19 to TRBJ2-3; D unclear. Germline values: CDR1 LNHDA, CDR2 SQIVND (reference sequence). Trimming removed 3 bases from V and 0 bases from J, with 16 bases in between. The CDR3 is 17 amino acids. This chain's CDR3 is CASSISPWRPSTDTQYF. CDR3 nucleotides: TGTGCCAGTAGTATTAGCCCCTGGCGACCTAGCACAGATACGCAGTATTTT.

The rearrangement joins TRBV5-6 to TRBJ1-5, with D possibly being TRBD1 (5 bases). Germline V gives CDR1 SGHDT, CDR2 YYEEEE. The CDR3 has 17 residues. V was clipped by 4 bases and J by 0 bases, with 17 bases between them. CDR3 region: CASSRWGWQNSNQPQHF. The CDR3 DNA reads TGTGCCAGCAGCAGATGGGGCTGGCAGAATAGCAATCAGCCCCAGCATTTT.

Of note for this clone: A read error may be the cause here, since a much bigger clone is one base away. The rearrangement uses TRBV4-1 and TRBJ2-7, with 9 bases matching TRBD1. The J segment lost 4 bases and the V segment lost 5 bases, leaving 3 bases of the junction unmatched. The length of the CDR3 is 13 residues. Germline lookup yields CDR1 MGHRA and CDR2 YSYEKL. CDR3 nucleotides: TGCGCCAGCAGCTTTGGACAGGGGTACGAGCAGTACTTC. Amino acids: CASSFGQGYEQYF.

This sequence joins TRBV4-3 and TRBJ2-7; D perhaps matches TRBD1 (6 bases). This CDR3 comprises 15 residues. The V gene's germline CDR1 is LGHNA and CDR2 YSLEER. The germline V and J ends were trimmed by 0 bases and 3 bases, with 12 bases remaining between them. This CDR3 reads CASSQDSGTYYEQYF. CDR3 in DNA: TGCGCCAGCAGCCAAGACTCTGGGACATACTACGAGCAGTACTTC.

The rearrangement joins TRBV4-1 to TRBJ2-7; D gene ambiguous. This CDR3 contains 15 residues. Trimming shortened V by 0 bases and J by 2 bases, and 11 bases separated the two germline ends. Germline V CDR1 and CDR2: MGHRA, YSYEKL. Here the CDR3 reads CASSQDTGRTYEQYF. CDR3 sequence (DNA): TGCGCCAGCAGCCAAGATACTGGCCGTACCTACGAGCAGTACTTC.

This clone was recorded once. This chain connects TRBV6-5 to TRBJ2-7, with 7 bases aligning to TRBD1. V was pared by 2 bases and J by 4 bases, with 5 bases of the junction left unmatched. Germline lookup yields CDR1 MNHEY and CDR2 SVGAGI. CDR3 length: 14 residues. CDR3 sequence: CASSYGRGKYEQYF. The CDR3 DNA reads as TGTGCCAGCAGTTACGGCAGGGGGAAATACGAGCAGTACTTC.